This T cell receptor beta chain emerged from a study of blood T cell repertoires in COVID-19. The method was immunoSEQ multiplex PCR; TCRdb's version includes in-frame clones alone and lacks a portion of them. The repertoire consists of about 120,000 clones, with roughly 84% occurring once and the leading ten covering roughly 4%. The V and J ends lost 6 bases and 7 bases respectively, with 16 bases between them. The germline V gene encodes CDR1 SNHLY and CDR2 FYNNEI. The CDR3 is made up of 14 amino acids. This clone was seen only once. The source material was PBMCs or T cells enriched from blood (not recorded which). V and J are TRBV2 and TRBJ2-1; tentatively, D is TRBD2 (6 bases). The TCR comes from a woman aged 25-40 years who had recovered from COVID-19. Here the CDR3 reads CASRTRLVRNEQFF. The DNA for the CDR3 is TGTGCCAGCAGGACTAGACTAGTTAGGAATGAGCAGTTCTTC.